Here is one TCR beta chain with its context. The data are from a study of blood T cell repertoires in COVID-19. The overall study: The United States, Italy and Spain supplied acute and convalescent COVID-19 samples. Sources were T cells, B-cell-depleted T cells, or PBMCs; the material itself was cDNA or gDNA.

This table comes from immunoSEQ multiplex PCR, and its TCRdb copy is limited to in-frame clones, with some not included. The data show hundreds of thousands of clones, less than 90% seen once. This CDR3 is 14 amino acids long. Germline V gene data show CDR1 as MGHRA and CDR2 as YSYEKL. V was cut by 1 base and J by 11 bases, with 15 bases left in between. The receptor was derived from a man aged 25 to 40 with active or convalescent COVID-19. The chain uses TRBV4-1 and TRBJ2-1, with D perhaps TRBD2 (6 bases). The sequencing sample was made of peripheral blood. CDR3 amino acids: CASSQGIAADKQFF. In nucleotides, the CDR3 is TGCGCCAGCAGCCAAGGCATAGCGGCTGATAAGCAGTTCTTC.